The next 21 T cell receptor beta chains were all read from a single sample in a study of shared clonotypes between healthy human individuals. Profiling relied on immunoSEQ multiplex PCR, and the TCRdb table lists in-frame clones only, not all of them. The sample yields about 1 million clones, 60% to 80% seen once. Sequenced input: memory CD4+ T cells sorted from blood. Subset specified: CD45RA-negative fraction. Receptors were obtained from a young man in good health.

At least ten counts were recorded for this clone. In DNA form, the CDR3 reads TGTGCCAGCTCACCAGGCCTAGCGGGGGGAGAGACCCAGTACTTC. It specifies CASSPGLAGGETQYF. The chain is built from TRBV18 and TRBJ2-5; 11 nucleotides line up with TRBD2. CDR3 length: 15 amino acids. The ends lost 2 bases at V and 4 bases at J; junction bases unmatched: 3. Germline CDR1 KGHSH, CDR2 LQKENI.

The genes are TRBV11-2 and TRBJ2-1, with TRBD2 identical over 16 bases. V gave up 4 bases and J gave up 10 bases; unmatched junction bases: 13. This CDR3 region has 18 residues. The germline V gene has CDR1 SGHAT and CDR2 FQNNGV. The CDR3 loop is CASSSGTSGRAFYAEQFF. The CDR3, as DNA: TGTGCCAGCAGCTCTGGGACTAGCGGGAGGGCCTTCTATGCGGAGCAGTTCTTC.

The chain carries TRBV7-2 and TRBJ1-1; 7 positions agree with TRBD1. The CDR3 extends over 15 amino acids. After removal of 2 bases from V and 5 bases from J, the junction contained 8 bases not matched to a gene. Germline lookup yields CDR1 SGHTA and CDR2 FQGNSA. In DNA, the CDR3 is TGTGCCAGCAGCTTATTGGCAGGGGGTTCTACTGAAGCTTTCTTT. This codes for CASSLLAGGSTEAFF.

The chain recombines TRBV28 with TRBJ2-4; TRBD1 or TRBD2 may be the D gene (6 bases each). Germline-derived CDR1 and CDR2 are MDHEN and SYDVKM. Trimming shortened V by 6 bases and J by 6 bases, and 21 bases separated the two germline ends. The CDR3 has 16 residues. In DNA, the CDR3 is TGTGCCAGCAGGGACGGGGGACACAGTGTAACAAACATTCAGTACTTC. Protein product: CASRDGGHSVTNIQYF.

The CDR3 loop reads CASSLTGTINEKLFF. The CDR3 bases are TGTGCCAGCAGTCTGACAGGGACTATTAATGAAAAACTGTTTTTT. V and J are TRBV27 and TRBJ1-4; 7 nucleotides line up with TRBD1. The length of the CDR3 is 15 residues. Per germline, CDR1 MNHEY and CDR2 SMNVEV (reference sequence). Trimming took 5 bases from V and 4 from J; bases not matched to a gene: 7.

V and J are TRBV6-4 and TRBJ2-4; tentatively, D is TRBD1 (6 bases). The V end was cut by 4 bases, the J end by 0 bases, with 16 bases between. The CDR3 spans 17 residues. Germline-derived CDR1 and CDR2 are MRHNA and SNTAGT. For the CDR3, the DNA is TGTGCCAGCAGTGTCCTACAGGGTCCTCTAGCCAAAAACATTCAGTACTTC. Translating it yields CASSVLQGPLAKNIQYF.

The chain couples TRBV11-2 to TRBJ2-1; 9 bases match TRBD2. The CDR3 spans 16 residues. V lost 2 bases and J lost 5; bases outside the gene matches: 7. The germline gives CDR1 SGHAT, CDR2 FQNNGV. The CDR3 nucleotides read TGTGCCAGCAGCTTATCCCAGACTAGCGGAAACAATGAGCAGTTCTTC. Protein product: CASSLSQTSGNNEQFF.

CDR3 sequence: CASSLKGGGNQPQHF. CDR3 coding DNA: TGCGCCAGCAGCTTGAAGGGAGGTGGGAATCAGCCCCAGCATTTT. The V gene is TRBV5-1, the J gene TRBJ1-5, with D unclear. In germline, CDR1 is SGHRS, CDR2 YFSETQ. Trimming stripped 1 base from V and 4 bases from J, with 12 bases between. The CDR3 sequence is 15 residues long. The full variable domain, rest sourced from reference TRBV5-1 and TRBJ1-5, is KAGVTQTPRYLIKTRGQQVTLSCSPISGHRSVSWYQQTPGQGLQFLFEYFSETQRNKGNFPGRFSGRQFSNSRSEMNVSTLELGDSALYLCASSLKGGGNQPQHFGDGTRLSIL.

V usage is TRBV20-1 and J usage is TRBJ2-5; no clear D. The germline CDR1 and CDR2 sequences are DFQATT and SNEGSKA (reference sequence). This CDR3 contains 11 residues. Deletions cut 6 bases from V and 5 bases from J, with 10 bases between. The CDR3 protein is CSANGIETQYF. The CDR3 nucleotides read TGCAGTGCAAATGGGATTGAGACCCAGTACTTC.

The table lists this clone with many counts. This rearrangement joins TRBV11-2 to TRBJ2-7, with D maybe TRBD1 (6 bases). Trimming removed 5 bases at V and 7 bases at J, with 15 bases between. The CDR3 is made up of 13 amino acids. Germline V CDR1 and CDR2: SGHAT, FQNNGV. The CDR3: CASSPIWGREQYF. The CDR3 DNA is TGTGCCAGCAGCCCAATTTGGGGGCGTGAGCAGTACTTC.

The chain joins TRBV7-3 to TRBJ1-5, with D possibly matching TRBD1 (6 bases). Trimming pared 5 bases from V and 7 bases from J, leaving 12 bases between. The CDR3 length is 13 residues. Germline CDR1 is SGHTA and CDR2 is FQGTGA. The CDR3 is CASSAGARQPQHF. The CDR3, as DNA: TGTGCCAGCAGCGCGGGGGCAAGGCAGCCCCAGCATTTT.

The sample holds a few counts of this clone. The genes are TRBV7-6 and TRBJ1-2; 7 nucleotides line up with TRBD1. Germline assignment: CDR1 SGHVS and CDR2 FNYEAQ. CDR3 length: 13 amino acids. The trim removed 4 bases at V and 3 bases at J, leaving 2 bases unmatched. The CDR3 coding sequence is TGTGCCAGCAGCTCGCAGGGGGACTATGGCTACACCTTC. Amino acid sequence: CASSSQGDYGYTF.

The chain recombines TRBV19 with TRBJ2-1, with D possibly matching TRBD2 (6 bases). This CDR3 contains 15 residues. Trimming left V 5 bases short and J 3 bases short, with 14 bases between. The germline CDR1 and CDR2 sequences are LNHDA and SQIVND (reference sequence). The CDR3 DNA follows: TGTGCCAGTAGTTCGGAGGGACTTAACTACAATGAGCAGTTCTTC. Its protein product is CASSSEGLNYNEQFF. Combining the CDR3 with reference TRBV19 and TRBJ2-1 gives the whole variable domain DGGITQSPKYLFRKEGQNVTLSCEQNLNHDAMYWYRQDPGQGLRLIYYSQIVNDFQKGDIAEGYSVSREKKESFPLTVTSAQKNPTAFYLCASSSEGLNYNEQFFGPGTRLTVL.

This sequence joins TRBV5-1 and TRBJ1-5; no clear D. CDR3 size: 13 residues. Trimming pared 0 bases from V and 5 bases from J, leaving 6 bases between. Germline V CDR1 and CDR2: SGHRS, YFSETQ. CDR3: CASSLGWDQPQHF. CDR3 nucleotide sequence: TGCGCCAGCAGCTTGGGTTGGGATCAGCCCCAGCATTTT.

Details on this clone: A single base separates this from a much larger clone, so it may be a read error. The chain uses TRBV7-4 and TRBJ1-1; possibly TRBD1 for D (5 bases). Germline V gene lookup returns CDR1 SGHVT and CDR2 SQSDAQ. The V and J ends lost 5 bases and 5 bases respectively, with 9 bases between them. The CDR3 runs 12 residues. The DNA for the CDR3 is TGTGCCAGCAGCGGGGGTGGTACTGAAGCTTTCTTT. Residues: CASSGGGTEAFF.

The rearrangement joins TRBV16 to TRBJ1-2, with TRBD1 matching 8 bases. CDR1 and CDR2 from the germline V gene are KGHSY and FQNENV. After removal of 6 bases from V and 4 bases from J, the junction contained 4 bases not matched to a gene. The CDR3 loop spans 13 amino acids. DNA for the CDR3: TGTGCCAGCAGATACGGACAGGGCTATGGCTACACCTTC. Encoded protein: CASRYGQGYGYTF.

The chain uses TRBV18 and TRBJ1-3, with D perhaps TRBD1 (5 bases). Germline CDR1 is KGHSH and CDR2 is LQKENI. This CDR3 spans 18 amino acids. V lost 0 bases and J lost 4, with 19 bases in between. CDR3 residues: CASSPPGRVVVGGNTIYF. The CDR3 DNA sequence: TGTGCCAGCTCACCACCGGGCAGGGTTGTAGTGGGGGGAAACACCATATATTTT.

The chain recombines TRBV5-4 with TRBJ1-3; possible D gene TRBD1, 5 bases. The CDR3 spans 14 residues. V was pared by 3 bases and J by 4 bases, with 11 bases between. Per germline, CDR1 SGHNT and CDR2 YYREEE (reference sequence). This CDR3 is CASSWDPGGNTIYF. The DNA for the CDR3 is TGTGCCAGCAGCTGGGACCCGGGGGGAAACACCATATATTTT.

V usage is TRBV29-1 and J usage is TRBJ2-1, with 16 nucleotides matching TRBD2. Germline assignment: CDR1 SQVTM and CDR2 ANQGSEA. J gave up 0 bases and V 3 bases, and 2 bases lay outside the gene matches. The CDR3 sequence is 17 residues long. The CDR3 is CSVEGLAGGYSYNEQFF. The DNA of the CDR3 is TGCAGCGTTGAGGGACTAGCGGGAGGGTACTCCTACAATGAGCAGTTCTTC.

The chain has TRBV19 and TRBJ1-5, with 11 bases matching TRBD1. V shed 5 bases and J 4 bases; nucleotides not matched to a gene: 4. The CDR3 consists of 15 residues. The germline V gene encodes CDR1 LNHDA and CDR2 SQIVND (reference sequence). CDR3 residues: CASSPGTGGNQPQHF. The CDR3 nucleotides are TGTGCCAGTAGTCCCGGGACAGGGGGGAATCAGCCCCAGCATTTT.

This clone was seen just once. The V call is TRBV5-4, the J call TRBJ1-1; perhaps TRBD1 as D (5 bases). This CDR3 comprises 15 residues. Trimming took 7 bases from V and 3 from J, leaving 19 bases between them. Germline CDR1 SGHNT, CDR2 YYREEE (reference sequence). DNA of the CDR3: TGTGCCAGCGCCCCCGGTGGGGGAGGGGACACTGAAGCTTTCTTT. Translation: CASAPGGGGDTEAFF.